These 23 T cell receptor beta chains originate from one sample sequenced in a study of T cell repertoires in cytomegalovirus infection (dated by TCRdb to the late 2010s). For sequencing, an Illumina HiSeq 1500 was employed. TCRdb reprocessed the public reads (quality trimming at Q25 with fastp, clone calling with MiXCR) and kept in-frame beta chains. Identical CDR3 protein sequences are pooled into one entry, listed with their most common genes and DNA. Across this sample there are fewer than 250,000 distinct CDR3 sequences, with roughly an eighth seen only once. Approximately 1.6% of the sample is held by the ten biggest clonotypes. Source material: PBMCs. These receptors were taken from a human donor in good health (CMV status not recorded). Some clones in this sample may be carry-over from other donors' samples.

The CDR3 spells CSATDQRGTGELFF. CDR3 sequence (DNA): TGCAGTGCTACCGACCAGCGGGGGACCGGGGAGCTGTTTTTT. This sequence joins TRBV20-1 and TRBJ2-2, with 8 positions matching TRBD2. There are 14 residues in the CDR3. Trimming at V came to 4 bases and at J to 5 bases, leaving 6 bases not matched to a gene. The germline V gene has CDR1 DFQATT and CDR2 SNEGSKA (reference sequence).

This clonotype was counted many times. The chain joins TRBV6-5 to TRBJ2-2; TRBD2 matches at 8 bases. The V gene's germline CDR1 is MNHEY and CDR2 SVGAGI. There are 15 residues in the CDR3. V was clipped by 0 bases and J by 6 bases; unmatched bases: 3. CDR3: CASSYSGGGSGELFF. For the CDR3, the DNA is TGTGCCAGCAGTTACTCCGGGGGGGGCTCCGGGGAGCTGTTTTTT.

The chain has TRBV5-1 and TRBJ2-5; D is unresolved. The CDR3 runs 14 residues. Trimming took 0 bases from V and 4 from J, leaving 10 bases between them. Germline V lookup: CDR1 SGHRS, CDR2 YFSETQ. The CDR3 region is CASSLGQRRETQYF. The CDR3 bases are TGCGCCAGCAGCTTGGGCCAGCGCCGAGAGACCCAGTACTTC. The whole variable domain, remainder taken from reference TRBV5-1 and TRBJ2-5, is KAGVTQTPRYLIKTRGQQVTLSCSPISGHRSVSWYQQTPGQGLQFLFEYFSETQRNKGNFPGRFSGRQFSNSRSEMNVSTLELGDSALYLCASSLGQRRETQYFGPGTRLLVL.

This clonotype came up many times. The rearrangement joins TRBV6-4 to TRBJ2-3; D is unresolved. V was pared by 6 bases and J by 0 bases, with 10 bases between. This CDR3 contains 14 residues. Per germline, CDR1 MRHNA and CDR2 SNTAGT. The CDR3 DNA is TGTGCCAGCAGGCGCGGTACTAGCACAGATACGCAGTATTTT. This sequence encodes CASRRGTSTDTQYF.

This clonotype was observed at least ten times. The V call is TRBV6-1, the J call TRBJ2-5, with D maybe TRBD2 (6 bases). CDR3 length: 16 amino acids. Germline loops: CDR1 MNHNS, CDR2 SASEGT. V was shortened by 0 bases and J by 4 bases, with 15 bases between the two germline ends. The CDR3 bases are TGTGCCAGCAGTGAAGCGGTACTAGCCGGGGGAGAGACCCAGTACTTC. Translation: CASSEAVLAGGETQYF.

At least ten counts were recorded for this clonotype. V usage is TRBV7-2 and J usage is TRBJ1-2, with unresolved D. The CDR3 totals 15 residues. Germline V gene data show CDR1 as SGHTA and CDR2 as FQGNSA. Trimming took 7 bases from V and 2 from J, leaving 17 bases between them. The CDR3 DNA sequence: TGTGCCAGCACGGACCGAGCCTGGGCCAACTATGGCTACACCTTC. This sequence encodes CASTDRAWANYGYTF.

The chain recombines TRBV7-2 with TRBJ2-5, with a weak D call TRBD1 (5 bases). CDR3 length: 14 amino acids. Trimming shortened V by 1 base and J by 5 bases, and 11 bases separated the two germline ends. Germline V CDR1 and CDR2: SGHTA, FQGNSA. The CDR3: CASSLGGRVETQYF. The CDR3 region has the DNA TGTGCCAGCAGCTTAGGCGGCAGGGTTGAGACCCAGTACTTC.

This clonotype was seen repeatedly, ten times or more. The chain is built from TRBV15 and TRBJ2-3, with TRBD2 matching 10 bases. This CDR3 region has 16 residues. CDR1 is LNHNV, CDR2 YYDKDF, per germline (reference sequence). J gave up 6 bases and V 1 base, and 7 bases lay outside the gene matches. The CDR3 DNA reads TGTGCCACCAGCAGAGCGCAGCGGGAGGGCGGGGATACGCAGTATTTT. Translated: CATSRAQREGGDTQYF.

This clonotype was detected ten times or more. The V and J genes are TRBV6-6 and TRBJ1-2; D is unclear. Per the germline V gene, CDR1 is MNHNY and CDR2 is SVGAGI (reference sequence). This CDR3 spans 13 amino acids. V lost 4 bases, J lost 4 bases, and 10 bases lay in between. In nucleotides, the CDR3 is TGTGCCAGCAGTTCCTTGGGTGGCTATGGCTACACCTTC. Translating gives CASSSLGGYGYTF.

There are a few counts of this clonotype. The rearrangement uses TRBV15 and TRBJ2-3, with 7 bases identical to TRBD1. CDR3 size: 17 residues. Germline V gene sequence: CDR1 LNHNV, CDR2 YYDKDF (reference sequence). J gave up 3 bases and V 0 bases, and 9 bases lay outside the gene matches. CDR3 protein: CATSRDRGPGITDTQYF. The CDR3 nucleotides read TGTGCCACCAGCAGAGATAGGGGGCCAGGGATAACAGATACGCAGTATTTT.

The V call is TRBV6-5, the J call TRBJ2-7, with TRBD1 as a possible D gene (5 bases). The CDR3 totals 15 residues. The V end was cut by 2 bases, the J end by 3 bases, with 14 bases between. Germline values: CDR1 MNHEY, CDR2 SVGAGI. CDR3 region: CASSYGARQFYEQYF. The CDR3 nucleotides are TGTGCCAGCAGTTACGGAGCGAGACAGTTCTACGAGCAGTACTTC.

This clonotype came up many times. The chain employs TRBV7-2 and TRBJ2-7; D is perhaps TRBD1 (5 bases). The germline gives CDR1 SGHTA, CDR2 FQGNSA. The CDR3 has 16 residues. Trimming left V 4 bases short and J 2 bases short, with 18 bases between. The CDR3 region is CASSYGQARPPYEQYF. CDR3 coding DNA: TGTGCCAGCAGCTATGGACAAGCTCGACCGCCCTACGAGCAGTACTTC.

J is TRBJ2-7 and V is TRBV6-5; weak D call: TRBD1 (5 bases). V lost 4 bases and J lost 3, with 13 bases in between. Germline CDR1 MNHEY, CDR2 SVGAGI. The CDR3 is 14 residues long. The CDR3 here is CASSSLARGYEQYF. DNA of the CDR3: TGTGCCAGCAGTTCCCTGGCAAGGGGCTACGAGCAGTACTTC.

This clonotype was found a few times. The chain recombines TRBV28 with TRBJ2-3; 9 nucleotides agree with TRBD1. This CDR3 has 18 amino acids. Germline CDR1 is MDHEN and CDR2 is SYDVKM. The V segment lost 5 bases and the J segment 2 bases; nucleotides outside the gene matches: 14. The CDR3: CASSPTEGTGKLTDTQYF. The CDR3 nucleotides are TGTGCCAGCAGTCCAACCGAGGGGACAGGGAAACTCACAGATACGCAGTATTTT.

The sample holds a few counts of this clonotype. This rearrangement joins TRBV20-1 to TRBJ1-5, with 9 bases matching TRBD1. The germline V gene encodes CDR1 DFQATT and CDR2 SNEGSKA (reference sequence). With 6 bases clipped from V and 3 bases from J, the junction kept 12 bases outside the gene matches. The CDR3 length is 16 residues. CDR3 loop: CSALGQGRVNNQPQHF. As DNA, the CDR3 is TGCAGTGCCCTGGGACAGGGAAGGGTTAACAATCAGCCCCAGCATTTT.

This clonotype was counted at least ten times. This chain links TRBV7-2 with TRBJ2-3; no definite D call. The CDR3 loop spans 11 amino acids. Germline V CDR1 and CDR2: SGHTA, FQGNSA. V was trimmed by 4 bases and J by 6 bases, leaving 5 bases between them. The CDR3 DNA sequence: TGTGCCAGCAGCTCCCTGGATACGCAGTATTTT. It codes for CASSSLDTQYF.

This clonotype was seen repeatedly, ten times or more. The chain carries TRBV7-2 and TRBJ2-5; D possibly corresponds to TRBD2 (6 bases). V shed 5 bases and J shed 7 bases, with 17 bases lying between them. This CDR3 has 14 amino acids. The germline CDR1 and CDR2 sequences are SGHTA and FQGNSA. In DNA form, the CDR3 reads TGTGCCAGCAGCGCGCCTGGGACTTCGAGGACCCAGTACTTC. It codes for CASSAPGTSRTQYF.

The chain employs TRBV27 and TRBJ1-1; D perhaps matches TRBD1 (5 bases). Per germline, CDR1 MNHEY and CDR2 SMNVEV (reference sequence). The CDR3 has 18 residues. Deletions cut 5 bases from V and 0 bases from J, with 22 bases between. This CDR3 reads CASSGPGPTGPMNTEAFF. CDR3 DNA sequence: TGTGCCAGCAGTGGGCCGGGACCCACTGGACCCATGAACACTGAAGCTTTCTTT.

As to this clonotype: The junction departs from germline at one end; a sequencing error may be responsible. V is TRBV6-2 or TRBV6-3 and J is TRBJ2-7; D is ambiguous. Germline V CDR1 and CDR2: MNHEY, SVGEGT. This CDR3 is built from 11 residues. DNA for the CDR3: TGTGCCAGCAGTTACTCCAACGAGCAGTACTTC. Its protein is CASSYSNEQYF.

This clonotype was recorded a few times. V gene TRBV20-1 combines with J gene TRBJ1-2, with 11 positions matching TRBD1. Trimming removed 5 bases from V and 4 bases from J; junction bases left unmatched: 9. In germline, CDR1 is DFQATT, CDR2 SNEGSKA (reference sequence). CDR3 length: 15 residues. The CDR3 loop is CSAQGTGGLSYGYTF. The CDR3 DNA reads as TGCAGTGCTCAGGGGACAGGGGGTTTGAGCTATGGCTACACCTTC.

The sample holds a few counts of this clonotype. This sequence joins TRBV6-5 and TRBJ1-2, with D perhaps matching TRBD1 (5 bases). Germline CDR1 MNHEY, CDR2 SVGAGI. Trimming took off 2 bases at V and 8 bases at J, with 12 bases between the two ends. The CDR3 has 13 residues. The CDR3 DNA reads TGTGCCAGCAGTTACGTGCAGGGCCAAGGCTACACCTTC. Its translation is CASSYVQGQGYTF.

This clonotype was seen only a few times. V is TRBV6-5 and J is TRBJ2-7, with D maybe TRBD1 (6 bases). Deletions cut 6 bases from V and 5 bases from J, with 14 bases between. This CDR3 has 13 amino acids. Per germline, CDR1 MNHEY and CDR2 SVGAGI. DNA for the CDR3: TGTGCCAGCAGGAGTCCAGGGGCCCACGAGCAGTACTTC. Translated: CASRSPGAHEQYF.

This rearrangement joins TRBV20-1 to TRBJ1-1, with 12 bases fitting TRBD1. J gave up 6 bases and V 6 bases, and 8 bases lay outside the gene matches. CDR1 is DFQATT, CDR2 SNEGSKA, per germline (reference sequence). The CDR3 runs to 14 residues. The CDR3 DNA follows: TGCAGTGCGGACTCCGGGACAGGGGGCCCTGAAGCTTTCTTT. Translated: CSADSGTGGPEAFF.